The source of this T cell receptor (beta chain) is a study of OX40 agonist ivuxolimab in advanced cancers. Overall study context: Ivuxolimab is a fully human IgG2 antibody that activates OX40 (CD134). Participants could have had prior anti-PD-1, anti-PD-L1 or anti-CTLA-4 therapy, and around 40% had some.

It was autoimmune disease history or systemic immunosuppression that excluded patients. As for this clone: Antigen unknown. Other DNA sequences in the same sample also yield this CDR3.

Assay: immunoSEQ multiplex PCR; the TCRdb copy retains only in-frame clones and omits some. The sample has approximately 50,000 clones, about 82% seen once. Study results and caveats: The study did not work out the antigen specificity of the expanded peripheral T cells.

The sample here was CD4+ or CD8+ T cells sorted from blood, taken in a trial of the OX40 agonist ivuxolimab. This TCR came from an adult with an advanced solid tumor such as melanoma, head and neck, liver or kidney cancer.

The CDR3 region has the DNA TGTGCCAGCAGCTTACAGGGAAGCACAGATACGCAGTATTTT. Residues: CASSLQGSTDTQYF. The V gene is TRBV7-2, the J gene TRBJ2-3; possible D gene TRBD1, 5 bases. Trimming removed 2 bases at V and 0 bases at J, with 6 bases between. The length of the CDR3 is 14 residues. Germline CDR1 and CDR2: SGHTA and FQGNSA.